The next 24 T cell receptor beta chains were all read from a single sample in a study of beta chain features in type 1 diabetes. Their antigens remain unidentified. Whole-study findings and limits: TCRB CDR3s from Type 1 diabetes patients were moderately but significantly shorter in all four CD4+ subsets.

The study reverse transcribed the entire isolated RNA, so it sequenced expressed TCRB transcripts. Sequencing was performed with immunoSEQ multiplex PCR; in TCRdb, only in-frame clones are kept and a portion is missing. The sample lists approximately 150,000 clones; 63% were seen once. Material: naive CD4+ T cells from blood. These receptors were collected from a man aged 25 to 40 with type 1 diabetes.

The rearrangement joins TRBV29-1 to TRBJ2-5, with D unclear. V shed 4 bases and J shed 1 base, with 7 bases lying between them. The CDR3 has 12 amino acids. CDR1 and CDR2 (germline): SQVTM, ANQGSEA. The CDR3: CSVVGAQETQYF. The CDR3 nucleotides are TGCAGCGTTGTCGGAGCCCAAGAGACCCAGTACTTC.

This clone was counted a few times. The genes are TRBV7-2 and TRBJ2-3, with D possibly matching TRBD1 (5 bases). Trimming left V 8 bases short and J 1 base short, with 7 bases between. The CDR3 spans 12 residues. Germline V gives CDR1 SGHTA, CDR2 FQGNSA. The CDR3 region is CASDRGTDTQYF. The CDR3 nucleotides are TGTGCCAGCGACAGAGGCACAGATACGCAGTATTTT.

DNA for the CDR3: TGCGCCAGCAGCCAAGATCTGTATAAGAGATTGGAGACCCAGTACTTC. Its translation: CASSQDLYKRLETQYF. The rearrangement links TRBV4-3 to TRBJ2-5; no firm D call. Per the germline V gene, CDR1 is LGHNA and CDR2 is YSLEER. This CDR3 has 16 amino acids. V gave up 0 bases and J gave up 5 bases, with 16 bases separating them.

The V gene is TRBV14, the J gene TRBJ2-1, with D possibly TRBD2 on 6 matching bases. This CDR3 is built from 17 residues. Germline V lookup: CDR1 SGHDN, CDR2 FVKESK. Trimming removed 4 bases at V and 3 bases at J, with 19 bases between. Here the CDR3 reads CASSPLWRGDFYNEQFF. In DNA form, the CDR3 reads TGTGCCAGCAGCCCCCTTTGGCGGGGCGATTTCTACAATGAGCAGTTCTTC.

V usage is TRBV4-3 and J usage is TRBJ2-6; D ambiguous. The V end was cut by 6 bases, the J end by 2 bases, with 11 bases between. The CDR3 covers 15 residues. Germline V gene lookup returns CDR1 LGHNA and CDR2 YSLEER. Here the CDR3 reads CASSMTAAGANVLTF. The DNA of the CDR3 is TGCGCCAGCAGTATGACGGCGGCTGGGGCCAACGTCCTGACTTTC.

The rearrangement links TRBV15 to TRBJ2-3; unclear D gene. The ends were cut back, 0 bases at V and 2 bases at J, with 9 bases in the middle. From germline, CDR1 is LNHNV and CDR2 YYDKDF (reference sequence). The CDR3 is 15 amino acids. The CDR3 sequence: CATSRDQAATDTQYF. CDR3 DNA sequence: TGTGCCACCAGCAGAGACCAGGCCGCCACAGATACGCAGTATTTT. Using reference TRBV15 and TRBJ2-3 for the parts outside the CDR3, the full variable domain is DAMVIQNPRYQVTQFGKPVTLSCSQTLNHNVMYWYQQKSSQAPKLLFHYYDKDFNNEADTPDNFQSRRPNTSFCFLDIRSPGLGDTAMYLCATSRDQAATDTQYFGPGTRLTVL.

The CDR3 spells CASSLAGTHNVLTF. CDR3 nucleotide sequence: TGTGCCAGCAGCCTAGCCGGGACTCACAACGTCCTGACTTTC. This chain joins TRBV14 and TRBJ2-6; D perhaps matches TRBD2 (6 bases). Trimming left V 4 bases short and J 9 bases short, with 13 bases between. Germline V lookup: CDR1 SGHDN, CDR2 FVKESK. The CDR3 covers 14 residues.

The sample holds a few counts of this clone. The chain recombines TRBV30 with TRBJ1-4; the match to TRBD1 covers 7 bases. The CDR3 runs to 14 residues. The V gene's germline CDR1 is GTSNPN and CDR2 SVGIG (reference sequence). V lost 4 bases, J lost 3 bases, and 5 bases stayed unmatched. The CDR3: CAWMRGQPNEKLFF. CDR3 nucleotides: TGTGCCTGGATGAGGGGGCAGCCTAATGAAAAACTGTTTTTT.

This clone has a handful of counts. V gene TRBV27 combines with J gene TRBJ1-1; 8 positions agree with TRBD1. This CDR3 has 14 residues. The ends lost 6 bases at V and 4 bases at J; junction bases unmatched: 7. The germline V gene encodes CDR1 MNHEY and CDR2 SMNVEV (reference sequence). The CDR3 region is CASRTDREATEAFF. The CDR3 region has the DNA TGTGCCAGCAGGACGGACAGGGAGGCCACTGAAGCTTTCTTT.

There are a few counts of this clone. This chain uses TRBV30 with TRBJ1-2; TRBD1 matches at 7 bases. Germline V gene lookup returns CDR1 GTSNPN and CDR2 SVGIG (reference sequence). The V segment lost 2 bases and the J segment 2 bases; nucleotides outside the gene matches: 2. This CDR3 region has 13 residues. CDR3 in DNA: TGTGCCTGGAGTAAACAGGGGAACTATGGCTACACCTTC. As protein: CAWSKQGNYGYTF.

In the case of this clone: Other DNA sequences within the sample encode an identical CDR3. The chain carries TRBV29-1 and TRBJ2-2, with D hard to call. The CDR3 runs to 11 residues. Per germline, CDR1 SQVTM and CDR2 ANQGSEA. Trimming removed 5 bases at V and 2 bases at J, with 3 bases between. Here the CDR3 reads CSVTNTGELFF. The CDR3 nucleotides read TGCAGCGTTACTAACACCGGGGAGCTGTTTTTT.

The chain joins TRBV10-3 to TRBJ2-3, with 8 bases aligning to TRBD2. The CDR3 totals 14 residues. CDR1 ENHRY and CDR2 SYGVKD come from the germline V gene. J lost 2 bases, V lost 10 bases, and 8 bases had no gene match. Written as DNA, the CDR3 is TGTGCCACTTTGCGGGGGGCCTACACAGATACGCAGTATTTT. This sequence encodes CATLRGAYTDTQYF.

The chain has TRBV7-9 and TRBJ1-2, with D perhaps matching TRBD1 (5 bases). The CDR3 extends over 16 amino acids. Germline loops: CDR1 SEHNR, CDR2 FQNEAQ (reference sequence). The V end was cut by 5 bases, the J end by 0 bases, with 16 bases between. Here the CDR3 DNA reads TGTGCCAGCAGCCGCCACTTACAGGCTTCTAACTATGGCTACACCTTC. It translates to CASSRHLQASNYGYTF.

In its sample, this clone was seen once. The V gene is TRBV30, the J gene TRBJ1-5; D might be TRBD1 (5 bases). The V end lost 3 bases, the J end lost 6 bases, and 12 bases lay between the germline ends. The CDR3 loop spans 13 amino acids. The germline gives CDR1 GTSNPN, CDR2 SVGIG (reference sequence). CDR3 sequence (DNA): TGTGCCTGGAGGGTAGCCGGGACTCAGCCCCAGCATTTT. Translating gives CAWRVAGTQPQHF.

The chain recombines TRBV5-1 with TRBJ2-3, with D perhaps being TRBD1 or TRBD2 (5 bases each). The CDR3 runs 13 residues. CDR1 and CDR2 (germline): SGHRS, YFSETQ. V was cut by 0 bases and J by 6 bases, with 8 bases left in between. In DNA form, the CDR3 reads TGCGCCAGCAGCTTGGTGGGACGGGATACGCAGTATTTT. It encodes CASSLVGRDTQYF.

The chain has TRBV11-2 and TRBJ2-1; 12 bases are shared with TRBD2. CDR3 length: 13 amino acids. Germline V lookup: CDR1 SGHAT, CDR2 FQNNGV. V shed 5 bases, J shed 14 bases, and the junction held 7 bases outside the gene matches. The CDR3 DNA follows: TGTGCCAGCAGCACTTGGACTAGCGGGGTGGAGTTCTTC. It yields the protein CASSTWTSGVEFF.

The chain links TRBV29-1 to TRBJ2-5; TRBD1 might be the D (6 bases). Germline V gene lookup returns CDR1 SQVTM and CDR2 ANQGSEA. The CDR3 is made up of 12 amino acids. V was pared by 3 bases and J by 5 bases, with 10 bases between. CDR3: CSVDQGLETQYF. Written as DNA, the CDR3 is TGCAGCGTTGATCAGGGGCTGGAGACCCAGTACTTC. The full variable domain, with the rest looked up from reference TRBV29-1 and TRBJ2-5, is SAVISQKPSRDICQRGTSLTIQCQVDSQVTMMFWYRQQPGQSLTLIATANQGSEATYESGFVIDKFPISRPNLTFSTLTVSNMSPEDSSIYLCSVDQGLETQYFGPGTRLLVL.

The rearrangement joins TRBV14 to TRBJ2-4; 7 bases fit TRBD1. V shed 5 bases and J 3 bases; nucleotides not matched to a gene: 7. The CDR3 is 15 residues long. Germline CDR1 SGHDN, CDR2 FVKESK. CDR3 sequence reads: CASSFTGAGKNIQYF. Written as DNA, the CDR3 is TGTGCCAGCAGCTTTACAGGGGCTGGCAAAAACATTCAGTACTTC.

V is TRBV5-1 and J is TRBJ2-1, with D possibly TRBD1 on 5 matching bases. Germline V gene lookup returns CDR1 SGHRS and CDR2 YFSETQ. This CDR3 has 14 residues. Trimming pared 4 bases from V and 8 bases from J, leaving 16 bases between. The chain's CDR3 is CASSRAQAVDEQFF. The CDR3 DNA is TGCGCCAGCAGCAGGGCACAGGCCGTCGATGAGCAGTTCTTC.

The rearrangement joins TRBV7-9 to TRBJ1-6, with 10 positions matching TRBD1. The length of the CDR3 is 15 residues. Germline V gene sequence: CDR1 SEHNR, CDR2 FQNEAQ (reference sequence). V was pared by 5 bases and J by 5 bases, with 3 bases of the junction left unmatched. The CDR3: CASSIGTGDNSPLHF. As DNA, the CDR3 is TGTGCCAGCAGCATCGGGACAGGGGATAATTCACCCCTCCACTTT.

The chain carries TRBV2 and TRBJ2-5; the match to TRBD1 covers 7 bases. Germline V gives CDR1 SNHLY, CDR2 FYNNEI. The CDR3 has 12 residues. The V and J ends lost 8 bases and 5 bases, in that order; junction bases with no gene match: 5. Here the CDR3 DNA reads TGTGCCAGCTGTGGACAGGCGGAGACCCAGTACTTC. Protein: CASCGQAETQYF. Together with reference TRBV2 and TRBJ2-5, the CDR3 gives the full variable domain: EPEVTQTPSHQVTQMGQEVILRCVPISNHLYFYWYRQILGQKVEFLVSFYNNEISEKSEIFDDQFSVERPDGSNFTLKIRSTKLEDSAMYFCASCGQAETQYFGPGTRLLVL.

V and J are TRBV9 and TRBJ2-3; no clear D. The V gene's germline CDR1 is SGDLS and CDR2 YYNGEE. Trimming cost V 4 bases and J 2 bases, with 8 bases left between them. The length of the CDR3 is 13 residues. The CDR3 here is CASSLMDTDTQYF. In DNA, the CDR3 is TGTGCCAGCAGCCTAATGGACACAGATACGCAGTATTTT.

In the case of this clone: Lacking the conserved final phenylalanine or tryptophan, this CDR3 likely reflects a read error. Because the CDR3's place on the DNA is in doubt, the DNA is left out and the CDR3 is given as listed by TCRdb. The chain joins TRBV29-1 to TRBJ1-2. Germline V gene sequence: CDR1 SQVTM, CDR2 ANQGSEA. Counting both end residues, the CDR3 totals 8 amino acids. The CDR3 region is CSALGSIS.

This clone was seen a handful of times. V and J are TRBV29-1 and TRBJ2-1, with 7 bases that match TRBD1. This CDR3 is 14 amino acids long. With 5 bases clipped from V and 4 bases from J, the junction kept 8 bases outside the gene matches. Germline lookup yields CDR1 SQVTM and CDR2 ANQGSEA. The CDR3 sequence: CSVTGTENYNEQFF. CDR3 in DNA: TGCAGCGTTACCGGGACAGAGAATTACAATGAGCAGTTCTTC.